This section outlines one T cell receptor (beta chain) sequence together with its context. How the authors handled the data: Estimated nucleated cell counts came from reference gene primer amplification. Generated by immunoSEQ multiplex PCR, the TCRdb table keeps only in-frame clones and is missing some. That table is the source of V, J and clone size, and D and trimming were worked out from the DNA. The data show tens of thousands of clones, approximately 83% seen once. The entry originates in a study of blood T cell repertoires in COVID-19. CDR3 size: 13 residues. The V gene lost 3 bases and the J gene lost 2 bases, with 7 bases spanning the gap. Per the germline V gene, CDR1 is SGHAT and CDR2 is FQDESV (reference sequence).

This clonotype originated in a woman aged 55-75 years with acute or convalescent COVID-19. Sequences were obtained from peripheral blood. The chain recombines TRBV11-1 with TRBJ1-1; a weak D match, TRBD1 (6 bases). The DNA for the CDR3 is TGTGCCAGCAGCTTGGGACACAACACTGAAGCTTTCTTT. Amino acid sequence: CASSLGHNTEAFF.